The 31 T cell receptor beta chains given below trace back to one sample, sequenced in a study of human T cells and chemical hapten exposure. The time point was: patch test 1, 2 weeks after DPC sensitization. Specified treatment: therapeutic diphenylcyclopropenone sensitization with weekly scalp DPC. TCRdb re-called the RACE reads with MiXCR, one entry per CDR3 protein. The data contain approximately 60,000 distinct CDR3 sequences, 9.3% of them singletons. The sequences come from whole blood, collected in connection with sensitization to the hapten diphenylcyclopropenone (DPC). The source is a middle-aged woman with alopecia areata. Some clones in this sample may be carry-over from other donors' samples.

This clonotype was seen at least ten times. CDR3 loop: CASSKGQGVDNEQFF. The CDR3 nucleotides read TGTGCCAGCAGCAAGGGACAGGGGGTTGACAATGAGCAGTTCTTC. The gene calls are TRBV5-5 and TRBJ2-1; TRBD1 matches 11 bases. J lost 5 bases, V lost 4 bases, and 5 bases had no gene match. This CDR3 has 15 amino acids. Germline V gene sequence: CDR1 SGHKS, CDR2 YYEKEE (reference sequence).

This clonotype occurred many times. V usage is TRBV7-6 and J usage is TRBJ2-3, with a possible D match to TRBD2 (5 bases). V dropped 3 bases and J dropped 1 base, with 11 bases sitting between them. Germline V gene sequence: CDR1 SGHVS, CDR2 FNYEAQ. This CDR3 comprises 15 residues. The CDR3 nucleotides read TGTGCCAGCAGCTTCGTGAACGGGGGCACAGATACGCAGTATTTT. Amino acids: CASSFVNGGTDTQYF.

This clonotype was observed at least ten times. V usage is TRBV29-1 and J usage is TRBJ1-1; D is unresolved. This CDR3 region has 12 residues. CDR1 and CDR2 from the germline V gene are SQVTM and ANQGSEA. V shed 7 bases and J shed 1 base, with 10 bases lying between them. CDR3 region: CSAREKNTEAFF. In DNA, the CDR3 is TGCAGCGCACGGGAGAAGAACACTGAAGCTTTCTTT.

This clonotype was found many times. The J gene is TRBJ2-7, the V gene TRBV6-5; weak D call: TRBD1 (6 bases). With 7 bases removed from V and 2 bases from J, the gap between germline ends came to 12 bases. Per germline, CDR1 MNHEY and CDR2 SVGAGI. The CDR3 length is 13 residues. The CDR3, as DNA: TGTGCCAGCACCGTTAAGGGGGCCTACGAGCAGTACTTC. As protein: CASTVKGAYEQYF.

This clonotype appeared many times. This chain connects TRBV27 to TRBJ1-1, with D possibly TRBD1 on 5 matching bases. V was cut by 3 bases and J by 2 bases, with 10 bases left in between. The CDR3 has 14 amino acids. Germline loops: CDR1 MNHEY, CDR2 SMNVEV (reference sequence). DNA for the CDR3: TGTGCCAGCAGTTTCACAGGACTAAACACTGAAGCTTTCTTT. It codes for CASSFTGLNTEAFF.

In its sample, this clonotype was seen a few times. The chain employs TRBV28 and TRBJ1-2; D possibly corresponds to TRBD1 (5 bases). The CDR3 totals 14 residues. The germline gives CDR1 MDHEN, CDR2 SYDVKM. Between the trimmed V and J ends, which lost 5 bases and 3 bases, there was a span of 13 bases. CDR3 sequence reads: CASSGNRGYYGYTF. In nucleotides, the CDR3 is TGTGCCAGCAGTGGCAACCGGGGCTACTATGGCTACACCTTC.

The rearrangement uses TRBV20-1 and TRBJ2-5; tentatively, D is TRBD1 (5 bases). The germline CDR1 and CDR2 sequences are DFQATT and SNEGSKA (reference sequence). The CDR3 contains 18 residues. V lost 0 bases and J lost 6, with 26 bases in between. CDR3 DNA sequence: TGCAGTGCTAGAGATCTTCTTTCTCTTGGCAGGGTTGGAAAGACCCAGTACTTC. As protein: CSARDLLSLGRVGKTQYF.

CDR3 residues: CASSFAGAPKQYF. For the CDR3, the DNA is TGTGCCAGCAGCTTCGCGGGGGCCCCCAAGCAGTACTTC. The J gene is TRBJ2-7, the V gene TRBV7-2; D may be TRBD2 (7 bases). Trimming removed 3 bases at V and 8 bases at J, with 14 bases between. Germline CDR1 is SGHTA and CDR2 is FQGNSA. The CDR3 has 13 residues.

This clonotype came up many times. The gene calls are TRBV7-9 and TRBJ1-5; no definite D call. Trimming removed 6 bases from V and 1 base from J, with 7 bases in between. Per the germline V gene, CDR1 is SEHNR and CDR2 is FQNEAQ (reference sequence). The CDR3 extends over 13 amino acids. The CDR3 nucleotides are TGTGCCAGCAGACCGGACAGCAATCAGCCCCAGCATTTT. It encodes CASRPDSNQPQHF.

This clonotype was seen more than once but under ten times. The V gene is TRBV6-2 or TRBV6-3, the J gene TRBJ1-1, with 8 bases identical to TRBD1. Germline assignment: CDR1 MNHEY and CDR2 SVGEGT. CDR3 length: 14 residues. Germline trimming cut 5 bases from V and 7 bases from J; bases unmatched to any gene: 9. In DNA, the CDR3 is TGTGCCAGCAGTGCCTCCGGGACAGGAGGTGAAGCTTTCTTT. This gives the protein CASSASGTGGEAFF.

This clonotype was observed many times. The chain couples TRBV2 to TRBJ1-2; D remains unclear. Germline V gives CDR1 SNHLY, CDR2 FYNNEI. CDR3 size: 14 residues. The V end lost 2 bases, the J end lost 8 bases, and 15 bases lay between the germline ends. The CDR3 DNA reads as TGTGCCAGCAGTGAACAGTCCATGTTGACGGGCTACACCTTC. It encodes CASSEQSMLTGYTF.

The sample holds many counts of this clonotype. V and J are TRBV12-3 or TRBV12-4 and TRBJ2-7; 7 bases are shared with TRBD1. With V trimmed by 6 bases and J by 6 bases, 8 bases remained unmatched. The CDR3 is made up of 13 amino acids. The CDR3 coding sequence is TGTGCCAGCAGGACAGACAGGGTTGGCGAGCAGTACTTC. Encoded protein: CASRTDRVGEQYF.

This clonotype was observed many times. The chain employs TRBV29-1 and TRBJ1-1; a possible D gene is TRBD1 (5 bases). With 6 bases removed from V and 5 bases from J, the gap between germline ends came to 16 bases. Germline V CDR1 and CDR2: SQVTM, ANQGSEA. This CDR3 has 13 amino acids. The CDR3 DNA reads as TGCAGCGTCGACCGCGGGGGGTGGACTGAAGCTTTCTTT. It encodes CSVDRGGWTEAFF.

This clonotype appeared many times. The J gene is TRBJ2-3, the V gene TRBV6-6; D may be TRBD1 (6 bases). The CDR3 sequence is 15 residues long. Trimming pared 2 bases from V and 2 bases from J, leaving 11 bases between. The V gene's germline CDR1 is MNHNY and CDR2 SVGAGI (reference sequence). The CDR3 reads CASSYPDSYTDTQYF. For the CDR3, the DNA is TGTGCCAGCAGTTACCCGGACAGTTACACAGATACGCAGTATTTT.

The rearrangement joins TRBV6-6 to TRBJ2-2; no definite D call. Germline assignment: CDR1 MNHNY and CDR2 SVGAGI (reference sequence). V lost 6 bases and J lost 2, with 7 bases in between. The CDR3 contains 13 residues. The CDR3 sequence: CASSPTNTGELFF. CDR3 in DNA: TGTGCCAGCAGCCCCACCAACACCGGGGAGCTGTTTTTT.

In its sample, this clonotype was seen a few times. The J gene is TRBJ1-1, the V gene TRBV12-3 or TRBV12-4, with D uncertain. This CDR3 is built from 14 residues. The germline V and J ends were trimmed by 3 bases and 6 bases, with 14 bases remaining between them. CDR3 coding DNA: TGTGCCAGCAGTTTTCGACGGTCGGAGGCTGAAGCTTTCTTT. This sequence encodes CASSFRRSEAEAFF.

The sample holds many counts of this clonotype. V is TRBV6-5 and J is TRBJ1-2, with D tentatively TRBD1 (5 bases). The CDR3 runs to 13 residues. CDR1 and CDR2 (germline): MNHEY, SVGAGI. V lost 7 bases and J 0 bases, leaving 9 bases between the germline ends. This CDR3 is CASKGVANYGYTF. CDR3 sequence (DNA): TGTGCCAGCAAAGGGGTAGCTAACTATGGCTACACCTTC.

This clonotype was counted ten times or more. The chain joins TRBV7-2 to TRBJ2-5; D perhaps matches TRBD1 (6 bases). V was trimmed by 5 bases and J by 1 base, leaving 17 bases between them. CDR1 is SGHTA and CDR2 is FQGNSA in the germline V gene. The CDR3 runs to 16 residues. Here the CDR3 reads CASSPAVRGLQETQYF. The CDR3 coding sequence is TGTGCCAGCAGCCCGGCTGTCAGGGGTCTCCAAGAGACCCAGTACTTC.

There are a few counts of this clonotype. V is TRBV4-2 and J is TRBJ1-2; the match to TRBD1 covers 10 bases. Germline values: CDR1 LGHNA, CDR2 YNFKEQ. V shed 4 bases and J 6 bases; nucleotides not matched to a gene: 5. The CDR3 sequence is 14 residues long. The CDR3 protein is CASSPGDRGHGYTF. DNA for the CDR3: TGTGCCAGCAGCCCAGGGGACAGGGGCCATGGCTACACCTTC.

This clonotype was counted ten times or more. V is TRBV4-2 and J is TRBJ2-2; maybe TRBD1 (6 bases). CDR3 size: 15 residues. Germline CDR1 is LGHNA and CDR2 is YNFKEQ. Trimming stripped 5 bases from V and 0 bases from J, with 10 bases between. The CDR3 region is CASSSGTSNTGELFF. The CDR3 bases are TGTGCCAGCAGCTCCGGGACATCGAACACCGGGGAGCTGTTTTTT.

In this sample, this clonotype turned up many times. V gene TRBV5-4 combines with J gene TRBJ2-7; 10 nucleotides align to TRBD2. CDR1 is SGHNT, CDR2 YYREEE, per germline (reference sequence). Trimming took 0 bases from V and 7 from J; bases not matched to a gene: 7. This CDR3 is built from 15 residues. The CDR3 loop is CASSLVASGGGEQYF. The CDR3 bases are TGTGCCAGCAGCTTGGTGGCTAGCGGGGGTGGTGAGCAGTACTTC.

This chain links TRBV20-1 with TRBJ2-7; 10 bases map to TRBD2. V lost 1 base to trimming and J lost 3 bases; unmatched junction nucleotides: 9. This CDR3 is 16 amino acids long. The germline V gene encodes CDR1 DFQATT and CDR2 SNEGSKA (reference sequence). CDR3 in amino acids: CSARAFGLAEFYEQYF. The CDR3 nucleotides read TGCAGTGCTAGAGCCTTCGGACTAGCGGAGTTCTACGAGCAGTACTTC.

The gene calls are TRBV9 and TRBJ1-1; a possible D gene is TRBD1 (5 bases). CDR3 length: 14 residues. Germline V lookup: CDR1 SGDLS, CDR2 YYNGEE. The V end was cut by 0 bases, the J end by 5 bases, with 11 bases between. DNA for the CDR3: TGTGCCAGCAGCGTAGCGGGGGGAGGAACTGAAGCTTTCTTT. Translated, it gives CASSVAGGGTEAFF.

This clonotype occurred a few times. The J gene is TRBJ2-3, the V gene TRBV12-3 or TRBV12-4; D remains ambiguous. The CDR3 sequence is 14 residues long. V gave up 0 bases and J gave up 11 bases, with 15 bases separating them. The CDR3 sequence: CASSLASAHSVQYF. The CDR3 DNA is TGTGCCAGCAGTTTAGCCAGCGCGCATTCTGTGCAGTATTTT.

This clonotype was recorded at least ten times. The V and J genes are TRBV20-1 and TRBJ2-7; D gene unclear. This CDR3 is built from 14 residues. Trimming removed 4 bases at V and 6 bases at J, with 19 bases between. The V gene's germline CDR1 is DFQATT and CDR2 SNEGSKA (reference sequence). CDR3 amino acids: CSAITGRAIFEQYF. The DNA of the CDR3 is TGCAGTGCTATAACCGGCCGGGCAATATTCGAGCAGTACTTC.

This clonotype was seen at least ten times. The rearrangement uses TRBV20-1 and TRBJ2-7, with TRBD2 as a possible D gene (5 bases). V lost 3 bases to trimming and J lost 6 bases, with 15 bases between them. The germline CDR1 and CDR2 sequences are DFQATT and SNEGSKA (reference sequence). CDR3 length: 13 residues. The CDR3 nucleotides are TGCAGTGCTAGGGTCAGCGGCCGGGGCGAGCAGTACTTC. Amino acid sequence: CSARVSGRGEQYF.

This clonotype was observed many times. The CDR3 protein is CASSATVQGREQYF. The CDR3 DNA follows: TGTGCCAGCAGCGCCACCGTACAGGGTCGGGAGCAGTACTTC. The chain recombines TRBV9 with TRBJ2-7, with D tentatively TRBD1 (6 bases). Germline V CDR1 and CDR2: SGDLS, YYNGEE. This CDR3 is 14 amino acids long. V lost 3 bases and J lost 7, with 17 bases in between.

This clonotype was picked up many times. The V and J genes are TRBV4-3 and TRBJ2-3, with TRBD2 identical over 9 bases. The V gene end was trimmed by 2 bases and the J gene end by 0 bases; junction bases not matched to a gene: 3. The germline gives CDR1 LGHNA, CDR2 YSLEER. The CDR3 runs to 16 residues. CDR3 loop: CASSQKLAGSTDTQYF. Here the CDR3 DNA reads TGCGCCAGCAGCCAAAAACTAGCGGGCAGCACAGATACGCAGTATTTT.

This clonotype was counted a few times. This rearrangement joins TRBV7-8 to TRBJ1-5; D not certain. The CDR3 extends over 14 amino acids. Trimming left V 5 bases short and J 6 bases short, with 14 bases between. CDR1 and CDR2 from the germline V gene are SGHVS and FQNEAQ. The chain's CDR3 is CASSTDRAGQPQHF. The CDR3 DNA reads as TGTGCCAGCAGCACGGACCGGGCGGGTCAGCCCCAGCATTTT.

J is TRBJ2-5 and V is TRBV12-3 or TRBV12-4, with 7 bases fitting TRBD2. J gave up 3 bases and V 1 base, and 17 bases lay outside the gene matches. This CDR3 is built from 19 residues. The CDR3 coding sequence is TGTGCCAGCAGTTTAGGAGCGGGGACGGCTGTTCTTGTTGAAGAGACCCAGTACTTC. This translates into CASSLGAGTAVLVEETQYF.

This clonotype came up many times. The CDR3 nucleotides read TGTGCCAGTAGTCCCCCAGGCGTCGGGGGCTACGAGCAGTACTTC. Residues: CASSPPGVGGYEQYF. This chain uses TRBV19 with TRBJ2-7, with a weak D call TRBD2 (6 bases). This CDR3 has 15 amino acids. V dropped 5 bases and J dropped 3 bases, with 17 bases sitting between them. Per germline, CDR1 LNHDA and CDR2 SQIVND (reference sequence).